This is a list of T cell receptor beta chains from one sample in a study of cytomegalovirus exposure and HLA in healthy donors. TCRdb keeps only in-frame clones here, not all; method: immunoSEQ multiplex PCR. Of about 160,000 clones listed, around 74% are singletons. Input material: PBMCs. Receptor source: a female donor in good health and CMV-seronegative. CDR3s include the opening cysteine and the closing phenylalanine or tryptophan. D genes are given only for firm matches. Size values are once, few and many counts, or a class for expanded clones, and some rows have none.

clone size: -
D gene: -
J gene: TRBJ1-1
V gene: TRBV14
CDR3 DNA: TGTGCCAGCAGCCAAGTCGGGTTTGCCACTGAAGCTTTCTTT
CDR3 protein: CASSQVGFATEAFF

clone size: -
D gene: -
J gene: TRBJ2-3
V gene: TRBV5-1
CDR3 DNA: TGCGCCAGCAGCTTGGAACGGAGCACAGATACGCAGTATTTT
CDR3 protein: CASSLERSTDTQYF

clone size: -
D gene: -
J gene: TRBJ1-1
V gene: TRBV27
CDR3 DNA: TGTGCCAGCAGTTTCCATACAGGGCGCACTGAAGCTTTCTTT
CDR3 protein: CASSFHTGRTEAFF

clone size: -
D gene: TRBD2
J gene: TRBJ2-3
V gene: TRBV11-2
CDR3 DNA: TGTGCCAGCAGCTTTAGTTCGGGAGGAACACAAGCGCAGTATTTT
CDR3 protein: CASSFSSGGTQAQYF

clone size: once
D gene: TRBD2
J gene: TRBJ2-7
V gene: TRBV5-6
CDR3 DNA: TGTGCCAGCAGCTTCCTTCCGGGTAGCGGGGGGGGCGAGCAGTACTTC
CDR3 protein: CASSFLPGSGGGEQYF

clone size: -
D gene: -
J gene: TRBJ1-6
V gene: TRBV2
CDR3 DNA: TGTGCCAGCAGTGACCAGGGTGGGATGGGGTCCTATAATTCACCCCTCCACTTT
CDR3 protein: CASSDQGGMGSYNSPLHF

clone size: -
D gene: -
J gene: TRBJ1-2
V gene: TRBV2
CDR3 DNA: TGTGCCAGCGGCGAGGGCCTCAACTATGGCTACACCTTC
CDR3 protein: CASGEGLNYGYTF

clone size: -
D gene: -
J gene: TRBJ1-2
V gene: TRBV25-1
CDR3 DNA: TGTGCCAGCAGTGAAGGGTTTGGAGATGGCTACACCTTC
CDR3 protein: CASSEGFGDGYTF

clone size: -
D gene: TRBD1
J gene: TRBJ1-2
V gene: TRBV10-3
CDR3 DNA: TGTGCCATCAACCCGGACAGGGAGGGAGGCTACACCTTC
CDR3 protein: CAINPDREGGYTF

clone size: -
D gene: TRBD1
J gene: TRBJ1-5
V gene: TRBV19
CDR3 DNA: TGTGCCAGTAGTATCGCAGGGGGCGTCGGCAATCAGCCCCAGCATTTT
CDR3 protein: CASSIAGGVGNQPQHF

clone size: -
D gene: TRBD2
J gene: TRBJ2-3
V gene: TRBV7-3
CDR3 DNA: TGTGCCAGCAGCCTCCTCGGGACTAGCGGGGGTTTAGATACGCAGTATTTT
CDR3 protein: CASSLLGTSGGLDTQYF

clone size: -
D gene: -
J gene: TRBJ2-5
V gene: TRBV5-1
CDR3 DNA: TGCGCCAGCAGCTTGGGAGTTCTTGTGTTTGAGACCCAGTACTTC
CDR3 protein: CASSLGVLVFETQYF

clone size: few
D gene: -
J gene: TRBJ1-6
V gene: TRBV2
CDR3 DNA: TGTGCCAGCAGTGAGAAGGGACTGTCAGTATGGACACCCCTCCACTTT
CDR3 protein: CASSEKGLSVWTPLHF

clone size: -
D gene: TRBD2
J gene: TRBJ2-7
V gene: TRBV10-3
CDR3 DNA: TGTGCCATCAATCCGGCTAGCGGGACCTACGAGCAGTACTTC
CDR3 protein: CAINPASGTYEQYF

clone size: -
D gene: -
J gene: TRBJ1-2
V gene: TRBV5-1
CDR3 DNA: TGCGCCAGCAGCTGGGGCGGGGAGGGCTACACCTTC
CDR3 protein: CASSWGGEGYTF

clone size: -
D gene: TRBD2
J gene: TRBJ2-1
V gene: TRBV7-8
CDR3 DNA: TGTGCCAGCAGCTTACGTTGGACTAGCGGCAATGAGCAGTTCTTC
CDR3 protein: CASSLRWTSGNEQFF

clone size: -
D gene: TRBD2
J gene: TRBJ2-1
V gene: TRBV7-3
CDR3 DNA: TGTGCCAGCAGCACCATGACTAGCGGTGAGCAGTTCTTC
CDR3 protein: CASSTMTSGEQFF

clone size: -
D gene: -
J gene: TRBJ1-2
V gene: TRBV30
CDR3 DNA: TGTGCCTGGAGTGTACAAATACAGGGACCCTATGGCTACACCTTC
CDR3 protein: CAWSVQIQGPYGYTF

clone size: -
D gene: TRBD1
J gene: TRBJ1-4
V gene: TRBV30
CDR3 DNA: TGTGCCTGGAGTGTACAGGGGTTACGGAAAAACCTGTTTTTT
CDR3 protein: CAWSVQGLRKNLFF

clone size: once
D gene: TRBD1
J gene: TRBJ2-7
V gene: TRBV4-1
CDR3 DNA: TGCGCCAGCAGCCAATCTACAGGGGGCGATTTATACGAGCAGTACTTC
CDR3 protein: CASSQSTGGDLYEQYF

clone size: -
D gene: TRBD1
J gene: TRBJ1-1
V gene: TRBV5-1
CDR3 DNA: TGCGCCAGCAGCTTGGTCCCACAGGGGTCCACTGAAGCTTTCTTT
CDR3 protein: CASSLVPQGSTEAFF

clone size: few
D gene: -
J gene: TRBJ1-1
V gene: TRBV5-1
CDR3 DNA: TGCGCCAGCAGCTTGGCCGAGGACACTGAAGCTTTCTTT
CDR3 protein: CASSLAEDTEAFF

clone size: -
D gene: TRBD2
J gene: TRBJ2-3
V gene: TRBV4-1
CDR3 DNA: TGCGCCAGCAGCCAAGATAAGGGATTTAGCGGGAGCACAGATACGCAGTATTTT
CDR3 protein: CASSQDKGFSGSTDTQYF

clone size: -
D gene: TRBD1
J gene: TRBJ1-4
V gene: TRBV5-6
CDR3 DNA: TGTGCCAGCAGCGTAAAAGGACAGGGTGAAAAACTGTTTTTT
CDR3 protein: CASSVKGQGEKLFF

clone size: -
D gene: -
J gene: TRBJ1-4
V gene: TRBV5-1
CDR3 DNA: TGCGCCAGCAGCCAAATGACAACACCGGGAGAAAAACTGTTTTTT
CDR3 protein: CASSQMTTPGEKLFF

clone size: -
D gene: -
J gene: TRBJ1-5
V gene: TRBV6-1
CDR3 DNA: TGTGCCAGCAGTGTCTGGCCAACTAGCAATCAGCCCCAGCATTTT
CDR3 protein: CASSVWPTSNQPQHF

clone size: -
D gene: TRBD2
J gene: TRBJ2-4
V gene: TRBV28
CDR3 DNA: TGTGCCAGCCGGACTAGCGGTTCCATTCAGTACTTC
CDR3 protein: CASRTSGSIQYF

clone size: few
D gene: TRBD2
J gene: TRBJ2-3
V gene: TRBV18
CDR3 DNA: TGTGCCAGCTCACTCTGGACTAGCGGGACCTCGGGAGATACGCAGTATTTT
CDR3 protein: CASSLWTSGTSGDTQYF

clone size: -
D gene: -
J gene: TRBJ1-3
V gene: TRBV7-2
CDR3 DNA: TGTGCCAGCAGCTTAGTAGCGCCGGGGGGCTCTGGAAACACCATATATTTT
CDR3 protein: CASSLVAPGGSGNTIYF

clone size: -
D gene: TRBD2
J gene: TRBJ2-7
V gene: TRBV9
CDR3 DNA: TGTGCCAGCAGTTTCAGCGGGGGGGCCTCGGGCGAGCAGTACTTC
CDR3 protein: CASSFSGGASGEQYF

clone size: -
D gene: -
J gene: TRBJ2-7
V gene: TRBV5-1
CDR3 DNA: TGCGCCAGCAGCTTGGAAGCTCTGACTGGGTACGAGCAGTACTTC
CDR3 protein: CASSLEALTGYEQYF

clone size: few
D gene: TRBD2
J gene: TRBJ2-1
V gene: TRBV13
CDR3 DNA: TGTGCCAGCAGCTTGGGAGGGAATGAGCAGTTCTTC
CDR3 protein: CASSLGGNEQFF

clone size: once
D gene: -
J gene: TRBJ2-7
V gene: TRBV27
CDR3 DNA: TGTGCCAGCAGTTTAGGTACAGCCTACGAGCAGTACTTC
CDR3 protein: CASSLGTAYEQYF

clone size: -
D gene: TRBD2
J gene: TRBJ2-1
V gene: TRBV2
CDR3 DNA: TGTGCCAGCAGTGATCCCGGGGGGGCCGATGAGCAGTTCTTC
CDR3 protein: CASSDPGGADEQFF

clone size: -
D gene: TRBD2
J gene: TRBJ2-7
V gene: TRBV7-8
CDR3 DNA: TGTGCCAGCAGCTTAAGTAGCGGGGTCTCCTACGAGCAGTACTTC
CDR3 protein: CASSLSSGVSYEQYF

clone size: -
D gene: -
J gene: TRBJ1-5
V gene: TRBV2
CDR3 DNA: TGTGCCAGCAGTGACAGGGCTTTGCGCAATCAGCCCCAGCATTTT
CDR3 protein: CASSDRALRNQPQHF

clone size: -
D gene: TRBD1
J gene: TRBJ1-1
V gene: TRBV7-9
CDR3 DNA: TGTGCCAGCACCCCCTCTGGTCAGGGGGTTACTGAAGCTTTCTTT
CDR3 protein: CASTPSGQGVTEAFF

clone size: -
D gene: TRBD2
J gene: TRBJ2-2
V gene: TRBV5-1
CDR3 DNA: TGCGCCAGCAGCTTACTAGCGGGGGGGACCGGGGAGCTGTTTTTT
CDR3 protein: CASSLLAGGTGELFF

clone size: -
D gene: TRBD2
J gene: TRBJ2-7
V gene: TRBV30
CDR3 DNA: TGTGCCTGGAAGAAACTAGCGGGTTACGAGCAGTACTTC
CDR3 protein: CAWKKLAGYEQYF

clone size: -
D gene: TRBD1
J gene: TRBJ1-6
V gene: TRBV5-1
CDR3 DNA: TGCGCCAGCAGCCCCCGGGACAGGGGACCTGTTAATTCACCCCTCCACTTT
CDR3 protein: CASSPRDRGPVNSPLHF

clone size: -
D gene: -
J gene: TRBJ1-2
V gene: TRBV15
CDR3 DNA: TGTGCCACCAGCAGAGATCAGGGCGCCCCGAAAGGCTACACCTTC
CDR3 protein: CATSRDQGAPKGYTF

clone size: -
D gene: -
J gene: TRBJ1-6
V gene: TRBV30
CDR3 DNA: TGTGCCTGGAGTGGAAGGGGTTCACCCCTCCACTTT
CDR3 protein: CAWSGRGSPLHF

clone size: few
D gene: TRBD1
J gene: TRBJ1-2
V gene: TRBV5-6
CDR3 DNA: TGTGCCAGCAGCGGGGACAGGGCCCTCTTTGGCTACACCTTC
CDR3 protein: CASSGDRALFGYTF

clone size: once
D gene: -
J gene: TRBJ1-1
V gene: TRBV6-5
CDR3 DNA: TGTGCCAGCAGTTACTCGATAGCGAACACTGAAGCTTTCTTT
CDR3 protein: CASSYSIANTEAFF

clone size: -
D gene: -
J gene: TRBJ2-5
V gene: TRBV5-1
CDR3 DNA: TGCGCCAGCAGCTTTTACGGGGGGCCCCAAGAGACCCAGTACTTC
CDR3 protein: CASSFYGGPQETQYF

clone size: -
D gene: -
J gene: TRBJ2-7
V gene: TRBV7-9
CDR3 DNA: TGTGCCAGCAGCTCCCACCGGGAGACGGTCTACGAGCAGTACTTC
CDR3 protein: CASSSHRETVYEQYF

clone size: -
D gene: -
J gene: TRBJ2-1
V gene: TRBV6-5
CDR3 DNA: TGTGCCAGCAGTACAAGCTCCGGGGGAGAGTTCTTC
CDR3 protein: CASSTSSGGEFF

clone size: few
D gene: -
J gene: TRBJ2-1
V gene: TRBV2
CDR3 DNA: TGTGCCAGCAGTTCCGACAGGAGCTCCTACAATGAGCAGTTCTTC
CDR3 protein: CASSSDRSSYNEQFF

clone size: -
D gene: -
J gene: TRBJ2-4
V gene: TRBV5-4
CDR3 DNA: TGTGCCAGCAGCTTGGGACAGAAAAACATTCAGTACTTC
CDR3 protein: CASSLGQKNIQYF

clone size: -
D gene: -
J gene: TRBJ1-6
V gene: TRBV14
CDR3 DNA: TGTGCCAGCAGCCAAGATCCGAATTCACCCCTCCACTTT
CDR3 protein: CASSQDPNSPLHF

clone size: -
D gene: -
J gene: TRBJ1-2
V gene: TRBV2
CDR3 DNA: TGTGCCAGCAGTGAAGGGCCCAGGGAGGGGAACTATGGCTACACCTTC
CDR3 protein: CASSEGPREGNYGYTF